These T cell receptor beta chains were read from a single sample in a study of blood T cell repertoires in COVID-19. Generated by immunoSEQ multiplex PCR, the TCRdb table keeps only in-frame clones and is missing some. The table lists about 50,000 clones, less than 85% of them singletons. The sequencing input was peripheral blood. Receptors originate from a man aged 60 to 75 with acute or convalescent COVID-19. The CDR3 runs from the conserved cysteine through the conserved F or W. A D gene is named only where the DNA matches it firmly. Size values are once, few and many counts, or a class for expanded clones, and some rows have none.

size,V,D,J,DNA,CDR3
-,TRBV6-6,-,TRBJ1-3,TGTGCCAGCAGGGACACCGACTCTGGAAACACCATATATTTT,CASRDTDSGNTIYF
-,TRBV9,TRBD1,TRBJ1-1,TGTGCCAGCAGCGTAGAAGGGGGCGCGTACACTGAAGCTTTCTTT,CASSVEGGAYTEAFF
-,TRBV10-2,TRBD1,TRBJ2-7,TGCGCCAGCGAAAACCGGGACAGGGGACACGAGCAGTACTTC,CASENRDRGHEQYF
-,TRBV7-2,-,TRBJ1-5,TGTGCCAGCGGACCCCGGGAGGGACGCAATCAGCCCCAGCATTTT,CASGPREGRNQPQHF
-,TRBV30,TRBD1,TRBJ1-2,TGTGCCTTGGACAGGGGGTTCTATGGCTACACCTTC,CALDRGFYGYTF
-,TRBV4-1,-,TRBJ2-5,TGCGCCAGCTCGGAGAACCAAGAGACCCAGTACTTC,CASSENQETQYF
-,TRBV27,TRBD1,TRBJ1-2,TGTGCCAGCAGTTTATTCGGTCAGGGGGCCTATGGCTACACCTTC,CASSLFGQGAYGYTF
-,TRBV30,-,TRBJ1-1,TGTGCCTGGAGGAGAGGAAACACTGAAGCTTTCTTT,CAWRRGNTEAFF
-,TRBV7-9,TRBD1,TRBJ1-1,TGTGCCAGCAGCTTAGGACAGGGATGGACTGAAGCTTTCTTT,CASSLGQGWTEAFF
-,TRBV3-1/TRBV3-2,-,TRBJ1-3,TGTGCCAGCAGCCAAGATTTCGGGCAGGGCGGTGGAAACACCATATATTTT,CASSQDFGQGGGNTIYF
few,TRBV30,-,TRBJ2-7,TGTGCCTGGAGTGGTCTAGGCCTGAACGAGCAGTACTTC,CAWSGLGLNEQYF
-,TRBV7-2,TRBD2,TRBJ2-7,TGTGCCAGCAGCACGCTAGCGGGGGGGCTGTACGAGCAGTACTTC,CASSTLAGGLYEQYF
-,TRBV7-3,-,TRBJ2-1,TGTGCCAGCAGCTCCTCCCGACAGAGTGAGCAGTTCTTC,CASSSSRQSEQFF
-,TRBV3-1/TRBV3-2,TRBD1,TRBJ1-1,TGTGCCAGCAGCCCTCTCACGGGACAGGGCCTGACTGAAGCTTTCTTT,CASSPLTGQGLTEAFF
-,TRBV2,TRBD1,TRBJ1-4,TGTGCCAGGGGGGGACAGAAGCTTAATGAAAAACTGTTTTTT,CARGGQKLNEKLFF
-,TRBV3-1/TRBV3-2,TRBD2,TRBJ2-6,TGTGCCAGCAGCCAAGGCCCCAGCGGGGCCTCTGGGGCCAACGTCCTGACTTTC,CASSQGPSGASGANVLTF
-,TRBV11-2,-,TRBJ1-6,TGTGCCAGCAGCGTTAGCTCTCCGGATTCACCCCTCCACTTT,CASSVSSPDSPLHF
few,TRBV4-3,TRBD1,TRBJ2-2,TGCGCCAGCAGCCTGGACAGGGGGAACACCGGGGAGCTGTTTTTT,CASSLDRGNTGELFF
-,TRBV7-4,TRBD1,TRBJ1-5,TGTGCCAGCAGCGCAGAGCAGGGGGATAGCAATCAGCCCCAGCATTTT,CASSAEQGDSNQPQHF
-,TRBV9,TRBD1,TRBJ2-3,TGTGCCAGCAGCGCAGGGGGCACAACAGATACGCAGTATTTT,CASSAGGTTDTQYF
-,TRBV18,TRBD1,TRBJ1-2,TGTGCCAGCTCACCACCCAGGGGGCATGGCTACACCTTC,CASSPPRGHGYTF
-,TRBV9,-,TRBJ1-2,TGTGCCAGCAGGCCTCCGGGCGGGGAGTATGGCTACACCTTC,CASRPPGGEYGYTF
-,TRBV5-4,TRBD2,TRBJ2-5,TGTGCCAGCAGCTTGGAGTCTAGCGGGGGGGTGTACCAAGAGACCCAGTACTTC,CASSLESSGGVYQETQYF
once,TRBV9,TRBD1,TRBJ1-5,TGTGCCAGCAGCCCCGGGACAGGGGCTCAGCCCCAGCATTTT,CASSPGTGAQPQHF
few,TRBV7-2,TRBD1,TRBJ1-2,TGTGCCAGCAGTCTAAATGGACAGGGGAACTATGGCTACACCTTC,CASSLNGQGNYGYTF
-,TRBV27,TRBD1,TRBJ2-7,TGTGCCAGCAGTTTTTCCGGGACAGGGAACCCCTACGAGCAGTACTTC,CASSFSGTGNPYEQYF
-,TRBV19,-,TRBJ1-2,TGTGCCAGTAGTTTACAGGACACTAACTATGGCTACACCTTC,CASSLQDTNYGYTF
-,TRBV7-9,TRBD2,TRBJ2-7,TGTGCCAGCAGCCCCCCCAATAGCGGGGGGGGCTCCTACGAGCAGTACTTC,CASSPPNSGGGSYEQYF
-,TRBV11-2,TRBD1,TRBJ1-5,TGTGCCAGCAGCTTAGGTCGGGCAGGGGGTTCCAATCAGCCCCAGCATTTT,CASSLGRAGGSNQPQHF
-,TRBV4-1,-,TRBJ1-2,TGCGCCAGCAGCCAAGCTGGCAGGGGCTATGGCTACACCTTC,CASSQAGRGYGYTF
-,TRBV7-9,-,TRBJ1-5,TGTGCCAGCAGCTTAGCGAGAGGGACCCAGCATTTT,CASSLARGTQHF
-,TRBV2,TRBD1,TRBJ2-5,TGTGCCAGAAAAAAGCAGGGGGCCTGGGAGACCCAGTACTTC,CARKKQGAWETQYF
-,TRBV9,TRBD2,TRBJ2-1,TGTGCCAGCAGCGTAGCGTTATTAGCGGGGTACAATGAGCAGTTCTTC,CASSVALLAGYNEQFF
-,TRBV7-2,-,TRBJ1-6,TGTGCCAGCAGCCCAAAAGGACAGAGCTCCTATAATTCACCCCTCCACTTT,CASSPKGQSSYNSPLHF
once,TRBV5-1,-,TRBJ2-7,TGCGCCACCTCAATCGGAGGGGAATACCACGAGCAGTACTTC,CATSIGGEYHEQYF
-,TRBV7-2,TRBD2,TRBJ2-5,TGTGCCAGCAGTTACAGCGGGGGGCCCACCCGGGAGACCCAGTACTTC,CASSYSGGPTRETQYF
-,TRBV25-1,TRBD1,TRBJ1-1,TGTGCCAGCACGCAGGGGGCGAACACTGAAGCTTTCTTT,CASTQGANTEAFF
-,TRBV11-2,-,TRBJ2-1,TGTGCCAGCAGCACAACAGGGAGATCCTACAATGAGCAGTTCTTC,CASSTTGRSYNEQFF
-,TRBV29-1,-,TRBJ1-1,TGCAGCGTTGACCGGGGGTTGAACACTGAAGCTTTCTTT,CSVDRGLNTEAFF
-,TRBV5-1,-,TRBJ2-1,TGCGCCAGCAGGCGGGGAACTTACAATGAGCAGTTCTTC,CASRRGTYNEQFF
-,TRBV13,-,TRBJ1-1,TGTGCCAGCAGCCCGGGGGGGGCTGAAGCTTTCTTT,CASSPGGAEAFF
-,TRBV30,-,TRBJ1-5,TGTGCCGCCGTCGGAAGGGGCGGAATTCAGCCCCAGCATTTT,CAAVGRGGIQPQHF
once,TRBV3-1/TRBV3-2,-,TRBJ2-7,TGTGCCAGCAGCCAACTGACAGGCGCGGGCGAGCAGTACTTC,CASSQLTGAGEQYF
once,TRBV5-6,-,TRBJ1-1,TGTGCCAGCCATCTAGGCGACACTGAAGCTTTCTTT,CASHLGDTEAFF
-,TRBV6-2/TRBV6-3,-,TRBJ2-3,TGTGCCAGCAGTTATACGGCAGATACGCAGTATTTT,CASSYTADTQYF
-,TRBV5-4,-,TRBJ2-5,TGTGCCAGCAAAGGGGTAGAGGAGACCCAGTACTTC,CASKGVEETQYF
-,TRBV7-9,-,TRBJ1-1,TGTGCCAGCAGCTTAGTGCCATCGCGTTCTGGTGAAGCTTTCTTT,CASSLVPSRSGEAFF
-,TRBV6-6,-,TRBJ1-1,TGTGCCAGCAGTTACTCGAGGCAGAACACTGAAGCTTTCTTT,CASSYSRQNTEAFF
-,TRBV27,-,TRBJ1-5,TGTGCCAGCAGTTCCCGAGGACAGAACAATCAGCCCCAGCATTTT,CASSSRGQNNQPQHF
-,TRBV18,TRBD1,TRBJ1-1,TGTGCCAGCTCACCCTTGGACAGGGCAATGAACACTGAAGCTTTCTTT,CASSPLDRAMNTEAFF
-,TRBV4-1,TRBD1,TRBJ1-1,TGCGCCAGCAGCCATTACAGGGGATTGGAAGCTTTCTTT,CASSHYRGLEAFF